The 26 T cell receptor beta chains listed next were all sequenced from one sample in a study of shared clonotypes between healthy human individuals. Sequenced by immunoSEQ multiplex PCR; TCRdb stores in-frame clones only, minus some. The table has about 580,000 clones, about 98% seen once. CD45RO-negative CD8 cells positively selected for CCR7 made up the naive population, which excluded terminally differentiated effector memory CD45RA+ cells. The specimen sequenced was naive CD8+ T cells sorted from blood. Source of these receptors: a man aged 30 to 45 in good health.

V gene TRBV10-2 combines with J gene TRBJ2-7; no definite D call. With 4 bases removed from V and 4 bases from J, the gap between germline ends came to 5 bases. The germline CDR1 and CDR2 sequences are WSHSY and SAAADI. CDR3 length: 11 amino acids. CDR3 amino acids: CASSVDYEQYF. The CDR3 DNA follows: TGCGCCAGCAGTGTTGATTACGAGCAGTACTTC.

This clone was recorded once. The chain joins TRBV6-6 to TRBJ1-1; possible D gene TRBD1, 6 bases. V lost 5 bases to trimming and J lost 2 bases, with 15 bases between them. The length of the CDR3 is 15 residues. Germline assignment: CDR1 MNHNY and CDR2 SVGAGI (reference sequence). CDR3 sequence (DNA): TGTGCCAGCAGTCAAGGGGGGCTCTTCAACACTGAAGCTTTCTTT. Translation gives CASSQGGLFNTEAFF.

Remarks on this clone: This CDR3 is also generated by other DNA sequences in the sample. The chain's CDR3 is CASSYTGELFF. The CDR3 nucleotides are TGTGCCAGCAGCTACACCGGGGAGCTGTTTTTT. This chain connects TRBV9 to TRBJ2-2; unclear D gene. V lost 4 bases, J lost 3 bases, and 1 base lay in between. The CDR3 spans 11 residues. Per the germline V gene, CDR1 is SGDLS and CDR2 is YYNGEE. Combining the CDR3 with reference TRBV9 and TRBJ2-2 gives the whole variable domain DSGVTQTPKHLITATGQRVTLRCSPRSGDLSVYWYQQSLDQGLQFLIQYYNGEERAKGNILERFSAQQFPDLHSELNLSSLELGDSALYFCASSYTGELFFGEGSRLTVL.

As DNA, the CDR3 is TGTGCCAGCAGTTTACGCCATCGCGGGGAGCTGTTTTTT. Translated: CASSLRHRGELFF. The chain employs TRBV27 and TRBJ2-2; D gene ambiguous. The germline CDR1 and CDR2 sequences are MNHEY and SMNVEV (reference sequence). Trimming took 2 bases from V and 7 from J, leaving 8 bases between them. This CDR3 comprises 13 residues.

This chain uses TRBV5-1 with TRBJ2-7; 7 bases align to TRBD1. Germline V gene data show CDR1 as SGHRS and CDR2 as YFSETQ. V shed 0 bases, J shed 7 bases, and the junction held 4 bases outside the gene matches. The CDR3 is 13 residues long. The CDR3 loop is CASSLATGWEQYF. The CDR3 DNA sequence: TGCGCCAGCAGCTTGGCGACAGGGTGGGAGCAGTACTTC.

This chain uses TRBV5-1 with TRBJ1-5, with 9 bases identical to TRBD1. The V segment lost 4 bases and the J segment 2 bases; nucleotides outside the gene matches: 7. In germline, CDR1 is SGHRS, CDR2 YFSETQ. The CDR3 runs to 16 residues. Here the CDR3 reads CASSPTGGAGNQPQHF. CDR3 DNA sequence: TGCGCCAGCAGCCCTACAGGGGGCGCGGGCAATCAGCCCCAGCATTTT.

V gene TRBV11-2 combines with J gene TRBJ2-6, with D perhaps matching TRBD2 (6 bases). This CDR3 contains 17 residues. Germline CDR1 SGHAT, CDR2 FQNNGV. V was pared by 5 bases and J by 1 base, with 15 bases between. This chain's CDR3 is CASSQRAGRSGANVLTF. CDR3 coding DNA: TGTGCCAGCAGCCAAAGGGCGGGACGATCTGGGGCCAACGTCCTGACTTTC.

The chain is built from TRBV28 and TRBJ2-5; D gene unclear. Trimming cost V 6 bases and J 1 base, with 21 bases left between them. From germline, CDR1 is MDHEN and CDR2 SYDVKM. The CDR3 contains 17 residues. The CDR3 loop reads CASSLNPYRDGQETQYF. CDR3 DNA: TGTGCCAGCAGCCTAAACCCCTACCGAGACGGCCAAGAGACCCAGTACTTC. Full variable domain (rest looked up from reference TRBV28 and TRBJ2-5): DVKVTQSSRYLVKRTGEKVFLECVQDMDHENMFWYRQDPGLGLRLIYFSYDVKMKEKGDIPEGYSVSREKKERFSLILESASTNQTSMYLCASSLNPYRDGQETQYFGPGTRLLVL.

A remark on this clone: In the same sample, other DNA sequences code for this CDR3. Here the CDR3 reads CASSLSGFNEQFF. DNA for the CDR3: TGTGCCAGCAGTTTATCAGGTTTCAATGAGCAGTTCTTC. The chain carries TRBV27 and TRBJ2-1; no clear D. The CDR3 covers 13 residues. Trimming took 0 bases from V and 6 from J, leaving 6 bases between them. CDR1 is MNHEY, CDR2 SMNVEV, per germline (reference sequence).

The chain couples TRBV7-9 to TRBJ2-4; weak D call: TRBD2 (5 bases). Germline-derived CDR1 and CDR2 are SEHNR and FQNEAQ (reference sequence). The CDR3 covers 13 residues. V lost 5 bases and J lost 6, with 11 bases in between. The CDR3 sequence: CASSPSGGNIQYF. For the CDR3, the DNA is TGTGCCAGCAGCCCGAGCGGCGGAAACATTCAGTACTTC.

Notes on this clone: The same CDR3 is also encoded by other DNA sequences in this sample. The chain is built from TRBV27 and TRBJ2-1; 11 bases map to TRBD2. Germline V gives CDR1 MNHEY, CDR2 SMNVEV (reference sequence). The CDR3 has 15 residues. V shed 5 bases, J shed 7 bases, and the junction held 7 bases outside the gene matches. CDR3 sequence reads: CASSPGTSGRNEQFF. As DNA, the CDR3 is TGTGCCAGCAGTCCCGGGACTAGCGGAAGGAATGAGCAGTTCTTC.

The sample holds one count of this clone. J is TRBJ2-7 and V is TRBV28; the match to TRBD2 covers 14 bases. CDR1 MDHEN and CDR2 SYDVKM come from the germline V gene. V dropped 7 bases and J dropped 3; count of bases not matched to a gene: 5. The CDR3 contains 15 residues. The CDR3: CASTLGLAGVYEQYF. In nucleotides, the CDR3 is TGTGCCAGCACTCTGGGACTAGCGGGAGTCTACGAGCAGTACTTC.

The chain combines TRBV7-9 with TRBJ1-5; D possibly corresponds to TRBD1 (6 bases). The V gene's germline CDR1 is SEHNR and CDR2 FQNEAQ (reference sequence). V was cut by 4 bases and J by 5 bases, with 15 bases left in between. The CDR3 is 15 amino acids. The CDR3 spells CASSSQDSRYQPQHF. The CDR3 DNA follows: TGTGCCAGCAGCTCGCAGGACAGTAGATATCAGCCCCAGCATTTT.

The chain links TRBV7-9 to TRBJ2-7; no clear D. The CDR3 consists of 14 residues. V was shortened by 5 bases and J by 3 bases, with 14 bases between the two germline ends. Germline CDR1 and CDR2: SEHNR and FQNEAQ (reference sequence). CDR3 sequence reads: CASSPPETSYEQYF. DNA for the CDR3: TGTGCCAGCAGCCCCCCAGAGACGAGCTACGAGCAGTACTTC.

This clone appeared once. The rearrangement uses TRBV4-2 and TRBJ1-5; tentatively, D is TRBD1 (5 bases). The CDR3 is 14 amino acids. The V gene lost 4 bases and the J gene lost 1 base, with 8 bases spanning the gap. Germline values: CDR1 LGHNA, CDR2 YNFKEQ. The CDR3 sequence: CASSPWDSNQPQHF. The DNA for the CDR3 is TGTGCCAGCAGCCCGTGGGACAGCAATCAGCCCCAGCATTTT.

The chain links TRBV7-9 to TRBJ2-7; D is possibly TRBD2 (5 bases). Trimming shortened V by 4 bases and J by 7 bases, and 14 bases separated the two germline ends. The germline V gene encodes CDR1 SEHNR and CDR2 FQNEAQ (reference sequence). CDR3 size: 13 residues. CDR3 protein: CASSSTSGVEQYF. CDR3 in DNA: TGTGCCAGCAGCTCAACTAGTGGTGTGGAGCAGTACTTC.

The rearrangement joins TRBV29-1 to TRBJ1-1; 7 positions agree with TRBD1. Germline V gene sequence: CDR1 SQVTM, CDR2 ANQGSEA. Unmatched junction bases numbered 6, after V lost 6 bases and J lost 2 bases. This CDR3 is 13 amino acids long. CDR3 sequence: CSVDRVVNTEAFF. The DNA for the CDR3 is TGCAGCGTAGACAGGGTTGTTAACACTGAAGCTTTCTTT.

The V call is TRBV5-1, the J call TRBJ2-3; 8 bases are a match to TRBD2. CDR3 length equals 15 residues. The ends lost 1 base at V and 8 bases at J; junction bases unmatched: 9. Per the germline V gene, CDR1 is SGHRS and CDR2 is YFSETQ. The CDR3: CASSLPTSESGTQYF. In nucleotides, the CDR3 is TGCGCCAGCAGCTTGCCGACTAGCGAGAGTGGTACGCAGTATTTT.

The chain joins TRBV6-4 to TRBJ1-5; D remains ambiguous. The germline gives CDR1 MRHNA, CDR2 SNTAGT. This CDR3 region has 14 residues. With 5 bases removed from V and 7 bases from J, the gap between germline ends came to 15 bases. CDR3 residues: CASSTGMIGQPQHF. The CDR3 nucleotides are TGTGCCAGCAGTACCGGGATGATCGGCCAGCCCCAGCATTTT.

The chain employs TRBV6-1 and TRBJ2-1; 9 bases line up with TRBD2. V shed 4 bases, J shed 7 bases, and the junction held 11 bases outside the gene matches. In germline, CDR1 is MNHNS, CDR2 SASEGT. The CDR3 contains 16 residues. CDR3 bases: TGTGCCAGCAGTGTACACTTAGCGGGAGCTGGAAATGAGCAGTTCTTC. Amino acid sequence: CASSVHLAGAGNEQFF.

The chain has TRBV27 and TRBJ2-7, with D possibly being TRBD2 (5 bases). The CDR3 spans 12 residues. Per the germline V gene, CDR1 is MNHEY and CDR2 is SMNVEV (reference sequence). Deletions cut 6 bases from V and 7 bases from J, with 13 bases between. The CDR3 nucleotides are TGTGCCAGCAGCTCGTCGCAGCGGGAGCAGTACTTC. Translating it yields CASSSSQREQYF.

This clone was detected only once. The genes are TRBV7-8 and TRBJ2-7; TRBD2 matches 9 bases. V lost 7 bases to trimming and J lost 3 bases; unmatched junction nucleotides: 7. The CDR3 is made up of 14 amino acids. Germline-derived CDR1 and CDR2 are SGHVS and FQNEAQ. This CDR3 reads CASTLGSGSYEQYF. CDR3 in DNA: TGTGCCAGCACCTTGGGTAGCGGGAGCTACGAGCAGTACTTC.

V and J are TRBV5-5 and TRBJ1-5; 7 positions match TRBD1. The CDR3 covers 15 residues. The germline CDR1 and CDR2 sequences are SGHKS and YYEKEE (reference sequence). V was clipped by 3 bases and J by 5 bases; unmatched bases: 8. The CDR3 loop reads CASSSNRGLDQPQHF. The CDR3 region has the DNA TGTGCCAGCAGCTCGAACAGGGGTTTGGATCAGCCCCAGCATTTT.

The V gene is TRBV13, the J gene TRBJ2-1, with TRBD2 as a possible D gene (6 bases). V dropped 0 bases and J dropped 8 bases, with 11 bases sitting between them. The CDR3 loop spans 14 amino acids. Per germline, CDR1 PRHDT and CDR2 FYEKMQ (reference sequence). For the CDR3, the DNA is TGTGCCAGCAGCTTAGGGGTCGGGGGATATGAGCAGTTCTTC. Translated, it gives CASSLGVGGYEQFF.

This clone has a single count. The chain has TRBV21-1 and TRBJ2-7; the D call of TRBD2 is as the table states it, not checked on the DNA. TRBV21-1 is a known pseudogene. The CDR3 is 13 residues long. CDR3 DNA sequence: TGTGCCAGCAGCTCAAAGAGTCCTTACGAGCAGTACTTC. The encoded protein is CASSSKSPYEQYF.

The J gene is TRBJ1-1, the V gene TRBV11-2; D is perhaps TRBD1 (5 bases). Per the germline V gene, CDR1 is SGHAT and CDR2 is FQNNGV. The CDR3 is made up of 13 amino acids. V lost 6 bases and J 4 bases, leaving 12 bases between the germline ends. CDR3 coding DNA: TGTGCCAGCAGTTTCACGGGACGCACTGAAGCTTTCTTT. Translated, it gives CASSFTGRTEAFF. The full variable domain, with the rest looked up from reference TRBV11-2 and TRBJ1-1, is EAGVAQSPRYKIIEKRQSVAFWCNPISGHATLYWYQQILGQGPKLLIQFQNNGVVDDSQLPKDRFSAERLKGVDSTLKIQPAKLEDSAVYLCASSFTGRTEAFFGQGTRLTVV.